This T cell receptor beta chain was identified in a study of blood T cell repertoires in COVID-19 (dated by TCRdb to between 2020 and 2021). Some background on the complete study: Collaborator samples came from the United States, Italy and Spain and covered acute and convalescent phases of COVID-19. The material from the prospective study consisted of cDNA or gDNA derived from T cells, B-cell-depleted T cells, or PBMCs. Subjects who had been exposed to COVID-19, were actively infected with it, or had recovered from it provided the deeply sampled blood TCRbeta repertoires that made up the dataset. A freely available public database, intended as a resource for researchers studying the immune response to SARS-CoV-2, is where the repertoires were released. Samples came from the ongoing ImmuneRACE study (first 160 participants) plus 1,254 subjects from 6 global collaborators. The sample metadata nearly always contained a de-identified subject ID, COVID-19 status, age in years and sex. Where HLA class I and class II types were available, the types were taken from metadata supplied by the sample provider, not from assay-based typing. What the work shows at the level of the full study, not this receptor alone: The amount of clinical and demographic metadata varied by source and participant and was provided uncurated.

As regards this clone: This receptor's antigen is unknown. Base-call qualities are not available, and no considerably larger clone is one nucleotide away.

One collaborating source in Seattle enrolled patients while the patients were actively infected and followed the patients over time throughout the course of disease. Each collaborating institution followed its own protocols to collect whole blood in K2EDTA tubes. For TCRbeta analysis, collaborators shipped samples in one of three forms: frozen whole blood, isolated PBMCs, or DNA extracted from either of those sample types. V is trimmed back by 2 bases and J by 10 bases, and the junction contains 8 bases that no gene match accounts for. From its cysteine to its phenylalanine, the CDR3 spans 16 amino acids. The read is trimmed to its CDR3 DNA, 48 bases read in frame from base 1. Per the germline V gene, SGHTA is the CDR1 and FQGNSA is the CDR2. TCRbeta CDR3 regions were amplified from genomic DNA using the immunoSEQ Assay, a bias-controlled multiplex PCR. The authors processed their data as follows. The number of nucleated cells in each sample was estimated by amplification of reference gene primers within the assay. To quantify the absolute abundance of each unique TCRbeta CDR3 rearrangement, sequence reads were collapsed and filtered. For each sample, productive Simpson clonality was calculated as the square root of Simpson's diversity index over productive rearrangements. The clones in this table, taken by TCRdb from immuneACCESS, are in-frame only. Not every clone is retained; where verified, under half of the shortfall comes from an unresolved V gene, and the cause of the rest is unknown. The V and J calls and clone size are taken from that table; D and trimming were inferred from the DNA. A total of roughly 440,000 clones appear in this sample, roughly 88% of them only once. Jointly, the top ten make up 10% to 15% of the sample.

The chain is encoded by TRBV7-2 joined to TRBJ1-6; the central 10 bases match TRBD1. This clonotype was obtained from a woman aged 45-59 years with COVID-19, enrolled during active disease. The sample taken for sequencing was peripheral blood. The CDR3 region has the sequence CASSLSGQGIGSPLHF. The DNA sequence is as follows: TGTGCCAGCAGCTTATCGGGACAGGGGATCGGGTCACCCCTCCACTTT.